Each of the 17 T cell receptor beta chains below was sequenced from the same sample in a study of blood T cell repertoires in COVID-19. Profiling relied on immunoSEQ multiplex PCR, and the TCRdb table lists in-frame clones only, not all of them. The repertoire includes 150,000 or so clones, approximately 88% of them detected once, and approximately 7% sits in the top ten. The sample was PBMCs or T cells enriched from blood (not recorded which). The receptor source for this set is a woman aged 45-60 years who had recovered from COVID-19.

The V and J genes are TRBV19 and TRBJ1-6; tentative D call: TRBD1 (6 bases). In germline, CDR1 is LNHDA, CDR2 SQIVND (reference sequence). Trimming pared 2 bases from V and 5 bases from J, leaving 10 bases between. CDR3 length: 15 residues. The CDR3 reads CASSIRAGDNSPLHF. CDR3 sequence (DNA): TGTGCCAGTAGTATAAGGGCAGGGGATAATTCACCCCTCCACTTT.

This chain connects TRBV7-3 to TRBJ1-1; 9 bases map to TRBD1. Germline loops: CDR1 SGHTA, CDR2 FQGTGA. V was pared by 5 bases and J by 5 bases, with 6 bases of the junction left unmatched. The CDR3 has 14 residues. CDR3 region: CASSGTGSWTEAFF. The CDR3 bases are TGTGCCAGCAGCGGGACAGGGAGCTGGACTGAAGCTTTCTTT.

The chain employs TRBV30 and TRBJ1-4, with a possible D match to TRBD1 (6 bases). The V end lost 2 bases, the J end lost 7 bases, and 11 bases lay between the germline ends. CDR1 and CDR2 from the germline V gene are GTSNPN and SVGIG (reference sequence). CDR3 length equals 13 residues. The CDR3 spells CAWSMDSTEKLFF. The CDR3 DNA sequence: TGTGCCTGGAGTATGGACAGCACTGAAAAACTGTTTTTT.

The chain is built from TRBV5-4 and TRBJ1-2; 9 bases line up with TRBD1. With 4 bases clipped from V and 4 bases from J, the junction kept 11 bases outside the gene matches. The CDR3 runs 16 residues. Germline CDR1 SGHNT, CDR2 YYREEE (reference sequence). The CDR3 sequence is CASSRADRGSGYGYTF. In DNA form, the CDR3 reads TGTGCCAGCAGCCGGGCGGACAGGGGTTCTGGCTATGGCTACACCTTC.

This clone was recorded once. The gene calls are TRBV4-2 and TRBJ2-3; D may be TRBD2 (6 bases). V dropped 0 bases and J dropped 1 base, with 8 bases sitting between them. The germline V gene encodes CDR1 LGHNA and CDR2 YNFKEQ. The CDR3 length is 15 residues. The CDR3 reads CASSQDGTRTDTQYF. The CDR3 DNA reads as TGTGCCAGCAGCCAAGACGGGACTCGCACAGATACGCAGTATTTT.

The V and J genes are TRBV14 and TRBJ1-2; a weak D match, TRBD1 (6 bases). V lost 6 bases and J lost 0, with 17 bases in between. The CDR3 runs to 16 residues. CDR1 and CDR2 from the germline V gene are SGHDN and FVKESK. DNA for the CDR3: TGTGCCAGCAGTCTAATGGGGGCAGAATCTAACTATGGCTACACCTTC. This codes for CASSLMGAESNYGYTF.

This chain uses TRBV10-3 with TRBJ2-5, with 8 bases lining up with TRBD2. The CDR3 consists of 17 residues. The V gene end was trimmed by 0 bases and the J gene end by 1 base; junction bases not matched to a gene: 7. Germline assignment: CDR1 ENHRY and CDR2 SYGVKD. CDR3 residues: CAISESKAGAFQETQYF. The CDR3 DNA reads TGTGCCATCAGTGAGTCGAAAGCGGGGGCTTTCCAAGAGACCCAGTACTTC.

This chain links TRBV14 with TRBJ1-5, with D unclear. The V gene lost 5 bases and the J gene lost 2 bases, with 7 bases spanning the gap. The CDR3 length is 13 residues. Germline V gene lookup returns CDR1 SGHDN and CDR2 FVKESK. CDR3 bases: TGTGCCAGCAGCAGCGGGGGCAATCAGCCCCAGCATTTT. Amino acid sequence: CASSSGGNQPQHF.

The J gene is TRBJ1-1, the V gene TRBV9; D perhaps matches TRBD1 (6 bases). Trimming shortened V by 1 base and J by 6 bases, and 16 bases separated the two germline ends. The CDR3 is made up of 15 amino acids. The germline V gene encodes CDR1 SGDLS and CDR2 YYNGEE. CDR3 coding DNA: TGTGCCAGCAGCGTAAGCCAGGGGCCGGTCGCTGAAGCTTTCTTT. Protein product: CASSVSQGPVAEAFF.

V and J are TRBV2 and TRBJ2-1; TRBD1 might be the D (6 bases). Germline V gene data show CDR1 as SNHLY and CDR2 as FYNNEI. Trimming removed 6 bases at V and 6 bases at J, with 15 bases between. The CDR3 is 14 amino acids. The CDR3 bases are TGTGCCAGCAGCGGAAGGACAGCCTTCAATGAGCAGTTCTTC. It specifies CASSGRTAFNEQFF.

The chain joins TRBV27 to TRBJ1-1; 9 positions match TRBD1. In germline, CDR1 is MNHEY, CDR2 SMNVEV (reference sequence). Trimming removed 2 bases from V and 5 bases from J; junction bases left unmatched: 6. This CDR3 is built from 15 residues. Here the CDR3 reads CASSLGTGRGTEAFF. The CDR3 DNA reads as TGTGCCAGCAGTTTAGGGACAGGGCGAGGAACTGAAGCTTTCTTT.

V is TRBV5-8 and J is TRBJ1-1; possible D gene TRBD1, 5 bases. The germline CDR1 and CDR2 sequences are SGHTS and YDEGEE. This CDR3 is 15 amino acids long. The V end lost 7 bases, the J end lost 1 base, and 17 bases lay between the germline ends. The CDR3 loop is CASGYSGLTNTEAFF. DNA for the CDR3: TGTGCCAGCGGGTACTCGGGACTCACGAACACTGAAGCTTTCTTT.

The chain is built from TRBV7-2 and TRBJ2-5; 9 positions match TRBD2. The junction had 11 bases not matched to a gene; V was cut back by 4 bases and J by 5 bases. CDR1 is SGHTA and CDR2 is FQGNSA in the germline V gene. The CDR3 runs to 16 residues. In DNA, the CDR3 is TGTGCCAGCAGCTCCGTAGCGGGGGCTCCGGGGGAGACCCAGTACTTC. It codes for CASSSVAGAPGETQYF.

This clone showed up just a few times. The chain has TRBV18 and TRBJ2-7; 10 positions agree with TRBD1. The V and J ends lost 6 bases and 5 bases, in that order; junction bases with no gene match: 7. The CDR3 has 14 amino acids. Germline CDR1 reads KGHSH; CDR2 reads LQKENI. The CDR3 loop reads CASSSGQGRNEQYF. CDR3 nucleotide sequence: TGTGCCAGCTCGTCGGGACAGGGGCGTAACGAGCAGTACTTC.

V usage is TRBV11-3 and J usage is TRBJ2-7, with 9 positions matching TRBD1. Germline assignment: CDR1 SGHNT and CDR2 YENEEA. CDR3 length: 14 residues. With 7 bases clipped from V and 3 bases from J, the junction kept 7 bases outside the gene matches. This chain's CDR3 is CASNPQGAIYEQYF. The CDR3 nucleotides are TGTGCCAGCAACCCACAGGGGGCGATCTACGAGCAGTACTTC.

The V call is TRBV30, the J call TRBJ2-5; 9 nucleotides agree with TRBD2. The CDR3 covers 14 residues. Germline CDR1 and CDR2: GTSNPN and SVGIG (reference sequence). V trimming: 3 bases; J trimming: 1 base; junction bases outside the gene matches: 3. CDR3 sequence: CAWRVAGAQETQYF. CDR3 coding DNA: TGTGCCTGGAGGGTAGCGGGAGCCCAAGAGACCCAGTACTTC. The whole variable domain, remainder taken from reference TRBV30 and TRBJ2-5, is SQTIHQWPATLVQPVGSPLSLECTVEGTSNPNLYWYRQAAGRGLQLLFYSVGIGQISSEVPQNLSASRPQDRQFILSSKKLLLSDSGFYLCAWRVAGAQETQYFGPGTRLLVL.

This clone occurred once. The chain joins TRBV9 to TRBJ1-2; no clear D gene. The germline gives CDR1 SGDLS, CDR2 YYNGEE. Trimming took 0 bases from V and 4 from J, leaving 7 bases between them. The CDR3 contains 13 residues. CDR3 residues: CASSVDEFYGYTF. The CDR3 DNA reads TGTGCCAGCAGCGTAGATGAGTTCTATGGCTACACCTTC.